This TCR beta chain appears in the sequencing data of a study of PD-1 blockade in classical Hodgkin lymphoma. General study findings and limits: Before treatment, TCR diversity in newly diagnosed patients was reportedly lower than in healthy donors.

This table comes from immunoSEQ multiplex PCR, and its TCRdb copy is limited to in-frame clones, with some not included. Among roughly 30,000 clones listed, roughly 80% were seen once. As to time point: cycle 4 day 1 (C4D1), after less than 7 weeks of nivolumab. Relapses following autologous stem cell transplantation were seen in all patients, with brentuximab vedotin exposure varying. Negative selection with magnetic separation was used to purify CD4+ T cells from thawed PBMCs. Notes on this clone: Its antigen is unknown.

The germline V gene encodes CDR1 SEHNR and CDR2 FQNEAQ (reference sequence). There are 15 residues in the CDR3. J lost 5 bases, V lost 1 base, and 6 bases had no gene match. V usage is TRBV7-9 and J usage is TRBJ2-3, with 7 bases lining up with TRBD2. This clonotype was sampled from a human donor with classical Hodgkin lymphoma. The sequenced sample was CD4+ T cells from blood, obtained before the fourth cycle of nivolumab. Here the CDR3 DNA reads TGTGCCAGCAGCTTAGGATTCGGGGGGATAGATACGCAGTATTTT. It specifies CASSLGFGGIDTQYF.